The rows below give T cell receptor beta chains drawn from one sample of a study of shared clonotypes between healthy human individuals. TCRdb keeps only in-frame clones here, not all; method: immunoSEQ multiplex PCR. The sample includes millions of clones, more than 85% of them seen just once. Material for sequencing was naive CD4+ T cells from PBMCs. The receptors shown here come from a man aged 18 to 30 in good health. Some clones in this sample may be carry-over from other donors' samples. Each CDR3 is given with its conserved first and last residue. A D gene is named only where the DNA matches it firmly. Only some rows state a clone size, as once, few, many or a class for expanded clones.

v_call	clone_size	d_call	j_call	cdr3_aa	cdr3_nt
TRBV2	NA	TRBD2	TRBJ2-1	CASSEASAAGGSYNEQFF	TGTGCCAGCAGTGAAGCTTCCGCAGCGGGAGGATCCTACAATGAGCAGTTCTTC
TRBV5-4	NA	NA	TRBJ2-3	CASSVRRERADTQYF	TGTGCCAGCAGCGTCAGGAGGGAGAGGGCAGATACGCAGTATTTT
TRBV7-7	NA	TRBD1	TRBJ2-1	CASSESGGQNYNEQFF	TGTGCCAGCAGCGAATCAGGGGGACAGAATTACAATGAGCAGTTCTTC
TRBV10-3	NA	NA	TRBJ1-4	CAISESTADNEKLFF	TGTGCCATCAGTGAGTCGACGGCAGATAATGAAAAACTGTTTTTT
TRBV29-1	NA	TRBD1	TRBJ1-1	CSVAGTARSYTEAFF	TGCAGCGTTGCAGGGACAGCCCGATCGTACACTGAAGCTTTCTTT
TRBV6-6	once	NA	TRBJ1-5	CASSYTRTDEQPQHF	TGTGCCAGCAGTTACACACGGACTGATGAGCAGCCCCAGCATTTT
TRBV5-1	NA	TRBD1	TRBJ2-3	CASSLVGRGHADTQYF	TGCGCCAGCAGCTTGGTAGGCAGGGGGCACGCAGATACGCAGTATTTT
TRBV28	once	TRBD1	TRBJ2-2	CASSPQRTGVWFTGELFF	TGTGCCAGCAGTCCACAGCGGACAGGGGTGTGGTTCACCGGGGAGCTGTTTTTT
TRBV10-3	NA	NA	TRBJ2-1	CAISDPLWGGEVVEQFF	TGTGCCATCAGTGACCCTCTTTGGGGAGGTGAGGTCGTTGAGCAGTTCTTC
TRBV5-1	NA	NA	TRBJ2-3	CASSPLNLGSTDTQYF	TGCGCCAGCAGCCCGCTTAACTTGGGCAGCACAGATACGCAGTATTTT
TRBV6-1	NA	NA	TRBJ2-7	CASTLGLGDEQYF	TGTGCCAGCACCCTGGGCCTGGGTGACGAGCAGTACTTC
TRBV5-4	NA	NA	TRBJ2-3	CASSLRPDTQYF	TGTGCCAGCAGCTTGCGTCCAGATACGCAGTATTTT
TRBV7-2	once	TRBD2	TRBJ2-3	CASRLAGGVADTQYF	TGTGCCAGTAGACTAGCGGGAGGGGTCGCAGATACGCAGTATTTT
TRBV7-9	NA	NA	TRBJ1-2	CASSLLGGYGYTF	TGTGCCAGCAGCTTATTGGGGGGCTATGGCTACACCTTC
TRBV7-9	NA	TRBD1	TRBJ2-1	CASSIGTGAWDEQFF	TGTGCCAGCAGCATAGGGACAGGGGCATGGGATGAGCAGTTCTTC
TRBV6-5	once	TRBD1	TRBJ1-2	CASTGQGFYGYTF	TGTGCCAGCACCGGACAGGGTTTCTATGGCTACACCTTC
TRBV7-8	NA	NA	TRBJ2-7	CASSPAGTRGYEQYF	TGTGCCAGCAGCCCCGCGGGGACAAGAGGCTACGAGCAGTACTTC
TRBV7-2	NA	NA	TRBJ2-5	CASSLSTGRGQETQYF	TGTGCCAGCAGCTTAAGTACAGGGAGAGGGCAAGAGACCCAGTACTTC
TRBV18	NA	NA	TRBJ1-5	CASSPRAGVEEPQHF	TGTGCCAGCTCCCCCAGGGCAGGGGTTGAAGAGCCCCAGCATTTT
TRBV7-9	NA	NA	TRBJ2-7	CASSYGQPSSYEQYF	TGTGCCAGCAGCTACGGACAGCCAAGCTCCTACGAGCAGTACTTC
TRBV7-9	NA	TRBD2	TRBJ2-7	CASSLPGLGDLEQYF	TGTGCCAGCAGCCTACCGGGACTAGGGGATCTCGAGCAGTACTTC
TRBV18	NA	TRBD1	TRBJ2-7	CASSPRQGYEQYF	TGTGCCAGCTCACCTCGACAGGGCTACGAGCAGTACTTC
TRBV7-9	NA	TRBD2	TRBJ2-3	CATSLAGLTDTQYF	TGTGCCACCTCACTAGCGGGACTCACAGATACGCAGTATTTT
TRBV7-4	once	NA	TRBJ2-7	CVRGAHYEQYF	TGTGTCAGAGGGGCCCACTACGAGCAGTACTTC
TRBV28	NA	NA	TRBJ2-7	CASSPRTEAYEQYF	TGTGCCAGCAGTCCCCGGACTGAGGCCTACGAGCAGTACTTC
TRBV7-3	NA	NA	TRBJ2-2	CASSLTHPGELFF	TGTGCCAGCAGCTTAACCCATCCCGGGGAGCTGTTTTTT